The 15 T cell receptor beta chains below come from one sample, sequenced in a study of cytomegalovirus exposure and HLA in healthy donors. Profiling relied on immunoSEQ multiplex PCR, and the TCRdb table lists in-frame clones only, not all of them. This sample yields some 250,000 clones, of which approximately 83% are seen a single time; 1% to 1.5% belongs to the top ten. The specimen sequenced was PBMCs. The receptors were sampled from a woman between 25 and 40 years old in good health and CMV-seropositive.

This chain uses TRBV19 with TRBJ2-7; D is unresolved. CDR1 and CDR2 (germline): LNHDA, SQIVND (reference sequence). This CDR3 comprises 15 residues. Between the trimmed V and J ends, which lost 0 bases and 0 bases, there was a span of 9 bases. The CDR3: CASSIDHPVSYEQYF. The DNA for the CDR3 is TGTGCCAGTAGTATAGATCATCCAGTCTCCTACGAGCAGTACTTC.

This chain connects TRBV5-1 to TRBJ2-1, with 7 bases identical to TRBD1. CDR3 length equals 20 residues. The germline CDR1 and CDR2 sequences are SGHRS and YFSETQ. The V gene end was trimmed by 7 bases and the J gene end by 0 bases; junction bases not matched to a gene: 22. CDR3 in amino acids: CASCRTGQLPYSLSYNEQFF. CDR3 bases: TGCGCCAGCTGTCGAACGGGACAGCTCCCATACTCTCTCTCCTACAATGAGCAGTTCTTC.

As regards this clone: The germline gene is not matched at one end of the junction; a read error may be the cause. CDR3: CASRENTFRGLGYEQYF. CDR3 nucleotide sequence: TGTGCCAGCCGTGAAAATACTTTCCGAGGGTTGGGATACGAGCAGTACTTC. V gene TRBV6-1 combines with J gene TRBJ2-7; TRBD2 is a possible D gene (5 bases). Germline V gives CDR1 MNHNS, CDR2 SASEGT. The CDR3 is made up of 17 amino acids.

V is TRBV7-3 and J is TRBJ2-2; a possible D gene is TRBD1 (6 bases). V lost 4 bases and J 6 bases, leaving 15 bases between the germline ends. Germline V lookup: CDR1 SGHTA, CDR2 FQGTGA. The CDR3 loop spans 15 amino acids. The DNA for the CDR3 is TGTGCCAGCAGCTCTGGGGGCACGACTGCCGGGGAGCTGTTTTTT. It yields the protein CASSSGGTTAGELFF.

The CDR3 region has the DNA TGTGCCAGCAGCTTAGATACAGGGGTGGCTGGCTACACCTTC. The encoded protein is CASSLDTGVAGYTF. The rearrangement uses TRBV7-2 and TRBJ1-2; 7 bases are a match to TRBD1. Unmatched junction bases numbered 6, after V lost 1 base and J lost 7 bases. The V gene's germline CDR1 is SGHTA and CDR2 FQGNSA. The CDR3 is 14 amino acids. Full variable domain (missing parts from reference TRBV7-2 and TRBJ1-2): GAGVSQSPSNKVTEKGKDVELRCDPISGHTALYWYRQSLGQGLEFLIYFQGNSAPDKSGLPSDRFSAERTGGSVSTLTIQRTQQEDSAVYLCASSLDTGVAGYTFGSGTRLTVV.

The chain is built from TRBV5-4 and TRBJ1-5, with D maybe TRBD1 (6 bases). Trimming pared 6 bases from V and 1 base from J, leaving 26 bases between. Per germline, CDR1 SGHNT and CDR2 YYREEE (reference sequence). The CDR3 totals 19 residues. The CDR3 here is CASTPDPGHPNRSNQPQHF. CDR3 sequence (DNA): TGTGCCAGCACCCCGGACCCGGGACACCCCAACAGGAGCAATCAGCCCCAGCATTTT.

The chain carries TRBV5-1 and TRBJ2-1; TRBD2 is a possible D gene (5 bases). Trimming stripped 4 bases from V and 3 bases from J, with 14 bases between. CDR1 and CDR2 from the germline V gene are SGHRS and YFSETQ. This CDR3 has 15 residues. The CDR3 protein is CASSLTSPLYNEQFF. For the CDR3, the DNA is TGCGCCAGCAGCCTTACTAGTCCCCTCTACAATGAGCAGTTCTTC.

This chain joins TRBV9 and TRBJ1-1; D uncertain. CDR1 is SGDLS and CDR2 is YYNGEE in the germline V gene. Trimming removed 0 bases from V and 8 bases from J, with 11 bases in between. This CDR3 region has 13 residues. The CDR3 region has the DNA TGTGCCAGCAGCGTAGACTCGTTCAGGGAAGCTTTCTTT. Protein sequence: CASSVDSFREAFF.

The chain couples TRBV15 to TRBJ1-2; TRBD1 agrees at 7 bases. J gave up 4 bases and V 0 bases, and 5 bases lay outside the gene matches. From germline, CDR1 is LNHNV and CDR2 YYDKDF (reference sequence). There are 15 residues in the CDR3. The CDR3 DNA reads as TGTGCCACCAGCAGAGACGACAGGGAAAGCTATGGCTACACCTTC. Its protein is CATSRDDRESYGYTF.

The rearrangement uses TRBV4-1 and TRBJ1-5; D remains ambiguous. Germline V gene data show CDR1 as MGHRA and CDR2 as YSYEKL. V was cut by 4 bases and J by 1 base, with 14 bases left in between. This CDR3 comprises 16 residues. As DNA, the CDR3 is TGCGCCAGCAGCCCCCGAGCGGAACTCAGCAATCAGCCCCAGCATTTT. Translated, it gives CASSPRAELSNQPQHF.

The J gene is TRBJ2-7, the V gene TRBV4-2; D not certain. The CDR3 runs 14 residues. The germline V and J ends were trimmed by 1 base and 0 bases, with 7 bases remaining between them. The V gene's germline CDR1 is LGHNA and CDR2 YNFKEQ. CDR3 sequence (DNA): TGTGCCAGCAGCCAAGCCCTGAGCTCCTACGAGCAGTACTTC. Protein sequence: CASSQALSSYEQYF.

This clone was recorded many times. This rearrangement joins TRBV18 to TRBJ2-1, with D tentatively TRBD1 (6 bases). Germline V gene sequence: CDR1 KGHSH, CDR2 LQKENI. Trimming removed 4 bases from V and 6 bases from J, with 19 bases in between. This CDR3 has 16 amino acids. The CDR3 sequence is CASSLSQGRGLNEQFF. The DNA for the CDR3 is TGTGCCAGCTCACTCAGTCAGGGGAGAGGGCTCAATGAGCAGTTCTTC.

The genes are TRBV9 and TRBJ2-1; 12 bases are a match to TRBD2. Germline CDR1 and CDR2: SGDLS and YYNGEE. V was clipped by 2 bases and J by 8 bases; unmatched bases: 8. CDR3 length: 16 amino acids. Here the CDR3 reads CASSVHPGLAGDEQFF. The CDR3 bases are TGTGCCAGCAGCGTTCACCCGGGACTAGCGGGCGATGAGCAGTTCTTC.

The CDR3 nucleotides are TGTGCCAGCAGTCCGTCGCGGGGCGATCACACAGATACGCAGTATTTT. Translation: CASSPSRGDHTDTQYF. The chain recombines TRBV27 with TRBJ2-3; the D gene is possibly TRBD2 (6 bases). Germline CDR1 is MNHEY and CDR2 is SMNVEV (reference sequence). This CDR3 spans 16 amino acids. V shed 5 bases and J shed 2 bases, with 17 bases lying between them.

The chain links TRBV5-1 to TRBJ2-1, with 10 nucleotides matching TRBD2. The V gene end was trimmed by 0 bases and the J gene end by 4 bases; junction bases not matched to a gene: 13. The CDR3 spans 19 residues. Germline CDR1 SGHRS, CDR2 YFSETQ. The CDR3 here is CASSLGGLAGDIKYNEQFF. CDR3 coding DNA: TGCGCCAGCAGCTTGGGGGGGCTAGCGGGAGATATTAAGTACAATGAGCAGTTCTTC.